The rows below give T cell receptor beta chains drawn from one sample of a study of CDR3 diversity in severe acne. Each CDR3 protein gets one entry after TCRdb re-called the PCR reads with MiXCR. In the table there are approximately 90,000 distinct CDR3 sequences, about half of which are singletons. The sequencing sample was made of blood. These receptors originate from a male donor with severe acne vulgaris. CDR3s include the opening cysteine and the closing phenylalanine or tryptophan. A D gene is named only where the DNA matches it firmly. Clone size is stated in some rows and not others, as once, few, many or a class when expanded.

>TRBJ2-7|.|TRBV13|TRBD1
TGTGCCAGCAGCTCCGCGGACAGGAAGGGGCCCTACGAGCAGTACTTC
CASSSADRKGPYEQYF
>TRBJ1-1|.|TRBV9|.
TGTGCCAGCAGCGGGGGAGGACTGCGCACTGAAGCTTTCTTT
CASSGGGLRTEAFF
>TRBJ1-3|.|TRBV7-8|TRBD1
TGTGCCAGCATTCCGGGACAGGGGACAAACACCATATATTTT
CASIPGQGTNTIYF
>TRBJ1-2|many|TRBV2|.
TGTGCCAGCAGCTTCGACAGGCTTGGCTACACCTTC
CASSFDRLGYTF
>TRBJ1-4|.|TRBV9|.
TGTGCCAGCAGTGCGACAGGTACTTCAACTAATGAAGAACTGTTTTTT
CASSATGTSTNEELFF
>TRBJ2-3|few|TRBV20-1|.
TGCAGTTTTCGGCGGGGCACAGATACGCAGTATTTT
CSFRRGTDTQYF
>TRBJ2-7|once|TRBV2|.
TGTGCCAGCAGTAAGAAGTTCCACGAGCAGTACTTC
CASSKKFHEQYF
>TRBJ1-2|.|TRBV7-7|.
TGTGCTAGGATAGGTGGGTCCTATGGCTACACCTTC
CARIGGSYGYTF
>TRBJ1-5|.|TRBV6-6|.
TGTGCCAGCAGCTTGTGGGAAACAGGGAATCAGCCCCAGCATTTT
CASSLWETGNQPQHF
>TRBJ2-7|many|TRBV4-3|.
TGCGCCAGCAGCCAAGACTTGATTGCGGAGTCCTACGAGCAGTACTTC
CASSQDLIAESYEQYF